Shown below are 5 T cell receptor beta chains from a single sample sequenced in a study of cytomegalovirus exposure and HLA in healthy donors. The PCR contained 60 Vbeta and 13 Jbeta primers. TCRdb's copy holds only in-frame clones and misses some; the assay was immunoSEQ multiplex PCR. The data show 150,000 to 200,000 clones, around 84% seen once. The sample comprised PBMCs. The receptors here all came from a man younger than 35 in good health and CMV-seronegative.

The rearrangement joins TRBV11-1 to TRBJ1-3; D gene uncertain. The germline CDR1 and CDR2 sequences are SGHAT and FQDESV (reference sequence). Trimming pared 4 bases from V and 8 bases from J, leaving 12 bases between. The CDR3 is made up of 13 amino acids. The CDR3 is CASSSAPGDTIYF. CDR3 coding DNA: TGTGCCAGCAGCTCAGCCCCCGGAGACACCATATATTTT.

This clone was observed a single time. The V and J genes are TRBV5-1 and TRBJ1-2; 10 nucleotides agree with TRBD1. The junction had 10 bases not matched to a gene; V was cut back by 6 bases and J by 8 bases. CDR1 is SGHRS and CDR2 is YFSETQ in the germline V gene. The CDR3 loop spans 14 amino acids. The CDR3 is CASIGSGTGAGYTF. In DNA form, the CDR3 reads TGCGCCAGCATAGGGAGCGGGACAGGGGCCGGCTACACCTTC.

J is TRBJ2-4 and V is TRBV12-5; D call uncertain. The germline V gene encodes CDR1 LGHNT and CDR2 FRNRAP. CDR3 length: 12 residues. Trimming shortened V by 5 bases and J by 9 bases, and 11 bases separated the two germline ends. The CDR3 loop reads CASGPRPGIQYF. As DNA, the CDR3 is TGTGCTAGTGGTCCGCGCCCTGGCATTCAGTACTTC.

V and J are TRBV27 and TRBJ2-7, with 7 bases lining up with TRBD1. In germline, CDR1 is MNHEY, CDR2 SMNVEV (reference sequence). This CDR3 is 16 amino acids long. The J segment lost 5 bases and the V segment lost 8 bases, leaving 18 bases of the junction unmatched. In DNA form, the CDR3 reads TGTGCCAGCGACTCACAAGACAGGGCCAAAGGGGACGAGCAGTACTTC. Its translation: CASDSQDRAKGDEQYF.

This sequence joins TRBV14 and TRBJ1-6, with D unclear. The CDR3 extends over 14 amino acids. V dropped 2 bases and J dropped 8 bases, with 10 bases sitting between them. CDR1 and CDR2 (germline): SGHDN, FVKESK. CDR3 region: CASSQSGSYSPLHF. The DNA for the CDR3 is TGTGCCAGCAGCCAATCTGGCTCCTATTCACCCCTCCACTTT.